Here is one TCR beta chain with its context. Its antigen remains unidentified. The data derive from a study of PD-1 blockade in classical Hodgkin lymphoma. Study summary: Once every 2 weeks, patients received intravenous nivolumab at 3 mg/kg. Study-level findings and limits: Exclusion covered patients beginning nivolumab under 1 year post-ASCT. Researchers reported that CD4+ TCR diversity, though not CD8+, rose significantly by C4D1. Complete responders started with a diversity level that resembled newly diagnosed patients at baseline.

There was relapse after autologous stem cell transplantation in every patient, and there was variation in brentuximab vedotin exposure. Assay: immunoSEQ multiplex PCR; the TCRdb copy retains only in-frame clones and omits some. This sample yields 25,000 to 35,000 clones, of which over 80% are seen a single time; roughly 20% belongs to the top ten. Germline V lookup: CDR1 SNHLY, CDR2 FYNNEI. Trimming stripped 5 bases from V and 5 bases from J, with 18 bases between. This CDR3 region has 15 residues. The chain employs TRBV2 and TRBJ1-1; possibly TRBD1 for D (6 bases). The source is a human donor with classical Hodgkin lymphoma. Here the sequenced sample was peripheral blood mononuclear cells (PBMCs), taken before the second cycle of nivolumab. CDR3 sequence reads: CASSPDLTGRTEAFF. Here the CDR3 DNA reads TGTGCCAGCAGTCCCGACCTCACAGGGCGGACTGAAGCTTTCTTT.